This TCR beta chain appears in the sequencing data of a study of response to subunit inactivated influenza vaccine. TCRdb ran MiXCR on the RT-PCR reads and lists one entry per CDR3 protein. The sample has about 570,000 distinct CDR3 sequences; approximately 11% are singletons. Regarding this clonotype: The antigen is unknown.

Study-wide findings and caveats: Authors suggested seasonal influenza vaccinations each recruit few new T cells.

Germline V gives CDR1 SGHAT, CDR2 FQNNGV. V shed 5 bases and J 16 bases; nucleotides not matched to a gene: 7. There are 11 residues in the CDR3. The data also belong to a second study, concerning T cells expressing NK-cell markers. From that study: The authors generated TCR beta cDNA through 5'RACE template switching with UMIs.

The sample consisted of PBMCs from blood, taken on the day of vaccination. The TCR was taken from a man in his fifties or sixties who received an inactivated influenza vaccine. This rearrangement joins TRBV11-2 to TRBJ2-4; 8 bases line up with TRBD1. Written as DNA, the CDR3 is TGTGCCAGCAGCGTGACAGGGGCCCTTTACTTC. Residues: CASSVTGALYF.